The T cell receptor (beta chain) under discussion was sequenced for a study of cytomegalovirus exposure and HLA in healthy donors (dated by TCRdb to about 2017). Broadly, across the study: An earlier analysis of 550 to 700 of the donors reported 276 Gb of sequence data and 117 million unique TCR beta sequences from about 200 million T cells. The genetic ancestry cluster associated with self-reported Caucasian donors included roughly 84% of the roughly 390 genotyped donors. The study aimed to test whether cataloging public T cell receptors could reveal signatures of past pathogen exposure. All discovery cohort repertoires had been generated on a single sequencing platform. Genome-wide SNP genotypes for about 65% of the roughly 700 donors were used in a later genetic analysis, which treated that subset as a discovery cohort. Class I and class II HLA loci were covered by the typing at four-digit resolution. In the later analysis, no new phenotypic data were used to find candidate immune exposures; instead, reliance was placed on TCR beta sequences and their occurrence across donors. Four or five DR-DQ haplotypes were handled as single units for association and clustering because linkage in the cohort was strong. The study profiled the T cell repertoires of fewer than 850 subjects by immunosequencing and related them to cytomegalovirus serostatus. The study combined high-throughput TCR immunosequencing, statistical association of individual TCRs with disease status, and machine learning to predict cytomegalovirus infection status. In addition to the first cohort of around 670 subjects, a separate validation cohort of approximately 110 different subjects was used. An early release covering some 640 HLA-typed donors comprised about 310 gigabases of sequencing data and around 85 million unique TCR sequences. The number of typed donors differed by locus: about 629-640 for A, B, C, DRB1 and DQB1; approximately 520 for DQA1; fewer than 610 for DPA1; and around 450 for DPB1. In an earlier analysis of a few hundred of the donors, high-throughput TCR beta sequencing was used to judge whether each TCR beta V gene segment behaved as functional or pseudogenic. A later analysis re-analyzed previously published TCR beta repertoires from approximately 670 donors and added high-resolution HLA genotyping to study TCR occurrence patterns. Alongside the repertoire data, information on donor age, sex, ethnicity and CMV serostatus was compiled. Across approximately 400 genotyped donors of the cohort, an average of about 250,000 unique TCR beta nucleotide sequences per donor were sequenced, and approximately 17% of those sequences were non-productive. The full study reports these points: An earlier analysis of around 600 of the donors showed that most TCR beta V segments appeared in productive rearrangements either about 87% or about 30% of the time, which broadly matched IMGT annotations. When HLA alleles, especially DR and DQ, strongly co-occurred, TCR associations were difficult to assign to individual alleles. At a false discovery rate of 0.05, a later analysis linked 15,000 to 20,000 TCR beta sequences to specific HLA alleles. For the cohort, immune exposure information was limited to CMV serostatus. A later genetic analysis reported fewer N-insertions in productive TCRs among donors in an Asian-associated ancestry cluster than the roughly 690-donor mean. Sequencing depth was assumed to be roughly uniform across donors in the presence/absence analyses, though that assumption may not hold. A later analysis found that TCR association rates varied across HLA loci, with DRB1 alleles showing the most associated TCRs and HLA-C alleles the fewest. A total of 150 to 200 TCR beta chains were listed by the study as associated with cytomegalovirus. This cohort had only TCR beta chains sequenced, and the lack of alpha or paired-chain data limited which features could be detected. It was suggested by the authors that the approach could potentially be generalized to other disease states and immunological phenotypes. Three of the identified cytomegalovirus-associated TCR beta chains were confirmed in vitro to be specific for cytomegalovirus antigens. A further reported finding was that TCR beta sequences accurately predicted the HLA-A and HLA-B alleles for most subjects in the first cohort. In a later analysis, HLA-associated TCR beta chains were found to be more clonally expanded and to have lower generation probabilities than equally common non-associated chains. In a later analysis, most CMV-associated TCR beta chains were found to appear HLA-restricted, with HLA associations seemingly driven largely by CMV exposure. Most TCR sequences were seen in very few donors, while some public TCRs were found in many individuals. The earlier analysis of 587 of the donors excluded fewer than 20 rarely observed V segments, including chromosome 9 orphons, because counts were too low. Correlated functional status among segregating V segments might reflect linkage disequilibrium, but an unknown experimental factor could not be ruled out. In both the original and validation cohorts, the classifier was reported to diagnose cytomegalovirus status with high specificity and sensitivity. The sequencing pipeline was judged likely to have produced a cluster of highly shared sequence variants as a technical artifact. In a later analysis, several top co-occurrence clusters were reported to appear linked to parvovirus B19, influenza, CMV and Epstein-Barr virus. Because some donors lacked HLA typing at each locus, the association tests relied only on the typed subset. Because the 87-base-pair reads could not distinguish some IMGT-functional V segments, including TRBV6-2 and TRBV6-3, those segments were excluded. V-gene and J-gene trimming of TCR beta chains was associated with a missense DCLRE1C variant in a later genetic analysis, and the association was replicated in an independent cohort.

The library relied on the immunoSEQ multiplex PCR assay. A mixture of 60 forward primers for TCR Vbeta segments and 13 reverse primers for TCR Jbeta segments was used in the multiplex PCR. The CDR3 region of rearranged TCR beta genes was amplified from genomic DNA with a multiplex PCR assay. Amplified TCR beta libraries were sequenced as 87-base-pair reads on the Illumina HiSeq System. The paper's data handling went like this. A later analysis tallied 80 million to 95 million unique TCR beta chains across the 660 or so repertoires, and about 10 million of those chains were shared by two or more donors. Raw reads were error-corrected and collapsed into unique sequences by a nearest-neighbor algorithm in which closely related sequences were merged to remove PCR and sequencing errors. CDR3 sequences were aligned to IMGT reference sequences to assign V, D and J gene segments. For a sequence to be retained, a match of at least six nucleotides to both a V gene segment and a J gene segment was required. A rearrangement counted as productive if the CDR3 had no stop codons and remained in frame with V and J, and every other rearrangement counted as non-productive. CDR3 was defined according to IMGT convention as the region running from the second conserved V-encoded cysteine to the conserved J-encoded phenylalanine. In an earlier analysis of just under 600 of the donors, sequences lacking an unambiguous match to a single V gene segment were excluded. An earlier analysis of 500 to 700 of the donors classified V segments as functional when productive rearrangements were above 56.7% and as segregating when the standard deviation between donors was above 5%. A statistical classification framework was built for diagnosing cytomegalovirus status from the catalog of TCR beta chain sequences. In a later analysis, TCR nucleotide sequences were compared against IMGT/GENE-DB human TR gene sequences so that V and J genes could be assigned. In a later analysis, CDR3 sequences and most-parsimonious VDJ recombination scenarios were assigned using the TCRdist pipeline. In a later analysis, every TCR beta chain was defined by the combination of its CDR3 amino acid sequence and its V-gene family, and reads without a unique V-gene family were dropped. In a later analysis, approximately 590 highly shared, low-generation-probability nucleotide sequences were removed to address suspected cross-contamination and a sequencing artifact. A later analysis calculated a clonal expansion index for each public chain from normalized within-repertoire ranks of inferred template counts. A later analysis computed generation probabilities with a VDJ recombination model fitted to out-of-frame rearrangements, and checked the results against IGoR. Hypergeometric tests were used in a later analysis to score TCR-TCR, TCR-HLA and TCR-CMV co-occurrence, with a repertoire-size bias correction applied to the TCR pairs. In a later analysis, false discovery rates were estimated by permuting HLA or CMV assignments 20 times. In a later analysis, co-occurring TCRs were grouped with DBSCAN, and TCRdist sequence similarity was added when clustering was performed within HLA-allele-positive subsets. Repertoires with fewer than 30,000 or more than 120,000 public chains were left out of co-occurrence clustering, as were a handful of repertoires with anomalous nucleotide sharing. Drawn from immuneACCESS, this table holds only the in-frame rearrangements with V and J called that TCRdb kept. Clones are partly lost; checked studies trace under half to an unresolved V gene and leave the rest unexplained. V, J and clone size were drawn from that table, and D and trimming were deduced from the DNA. A total of approximately 110,000 clones appear in this sample, almost 75% of them only once. Roughly 8% of the sample lies in the top ten.

A note on this clone: Its recognized antigen is unknown. No per-base quality is available; no much larger clone lies one base away.

In the germline V gene, CDR1 corresponds to SGHTA and CDR2 to FQGNSA. From cysteine to phenylalanine, the CDR3 is 14 amino acids long. Just the 42-base CDR3 DNA is kept, in frame starting at base 1. V loses 5 bases, J loses 6 bases, and the germline ends lie 15 bases apart. In total, approximately 700 healthy bone marrow donors made up the cohort. All cohort members were sampled while nominally healthy, although unrecorded immune exposures were likely present. The donor was CMV seronegative and was included in the group of hundreds of seronegative cohort members. Each donor provided a peripheral blood sample, and peripheral blood mononuclear cells were used for TCR beta sequencing. Genomic DNA extraction from the blood cell samples was performed with the Qiagen DNeasy Blood Extraction Kit.

Sequences were obtained from PBMCs. The rearrangement joined TRBV7-2 to TRBJ2-3, with TRBD2 perhaps the D gene, on 7 matching bases. This clonotype originated in a man aged 40-55 years in good health and CMV-seronegative. At the DNA level, the sequence is TGTGCCAGCAGCCTAGTGGGGGGGGGCGATACGCAGTATTTT. This gives the protein CASSLVGGGDTQYF.